The T cell receptor beta chain described here comes from a study of blood T cells in healthy people across ages. The CDR3 has 14 residues. J lost 3 bases, V lost 3 bases, and 8 bases had no gene match. CDR1 DFQATT and CDR2 SNEGSKA come from the germline V gene (reference sequence). Russia was home to the donors, healthy Caucasian individuals aged roughly 6 to 95. Whole-study findings and limits: A greater number of naive CD4+ cells and higher diversity distinguished long-lived donors from aged donors. Total diversity from one million sequenced T cells was likely underestimated.

A J-beta primer mix and a sample-barcoded 5' primer were used in a second PCR of roughly 7 to 12 cycles. Every single cDNA molecule received a tag from a template-switch adaptor with 12 random nucleotides. MiXCR, run by TCRdb on the 5' RACE reads, gives a single entry per CDR3 protein. This sample carries 650,000 to 900,000 distinct CDR3 sequences, less than 80% of them seen once, and the ten largest clones take about a quarter. Points on this clonotype: Its target is not known.

The receptor was isolated from a man between 25 and 39 years old in good health. The chain combines TRBV20-1 with TRBJ2-7; 7 bases map to TRBD1. Sequences were obtained from blood. The CDR3 loop is CSASDRDLGYEQYF. The CDR3, as DNA: TGCAGTGCTAGTGACAGGGATTTAGGCTACGAGCAGTACTTC.